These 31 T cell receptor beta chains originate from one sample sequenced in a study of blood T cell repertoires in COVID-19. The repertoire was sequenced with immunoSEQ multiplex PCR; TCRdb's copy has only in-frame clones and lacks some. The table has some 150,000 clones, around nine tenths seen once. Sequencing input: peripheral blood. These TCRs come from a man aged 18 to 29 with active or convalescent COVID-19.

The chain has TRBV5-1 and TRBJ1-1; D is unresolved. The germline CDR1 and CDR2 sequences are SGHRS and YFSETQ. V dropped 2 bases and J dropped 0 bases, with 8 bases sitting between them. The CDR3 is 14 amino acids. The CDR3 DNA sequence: TGCGCCAGCAGCTTAAACAGTATGAACACTGAAGCTTTCTTT. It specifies CASSLNSMNTEAFF. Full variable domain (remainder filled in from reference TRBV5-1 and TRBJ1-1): KAGVTQTPRYLIKTRGQQVTLSCSPISGHRSVSWYQQTPGQGLQFLFEYFSETQRNKGNFPGRFSGRQFSNSRSEMNVSTLELGDSALYLCASSLNSMNTEAFFGQGTRLTVV.

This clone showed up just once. CDR3 residues: CASRQGSNEKLFF. The DNA for the CDR3 is TGTGCCAGTAGACAGGGCTCTAATGAAAAACTGTTTTTT. V usage is TRBV12-3 or TRBV12-4 and J usage is TRBJ1-4; TRBD1 matches at 7 bases. J lost 3 bases, V lost 9 bases, and 4 bases had no gene match. This CDR3 region has 13 residues.

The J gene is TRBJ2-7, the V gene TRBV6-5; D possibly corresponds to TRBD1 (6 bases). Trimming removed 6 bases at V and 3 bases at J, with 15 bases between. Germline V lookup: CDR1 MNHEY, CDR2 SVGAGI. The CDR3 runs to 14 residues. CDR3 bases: TGTGCCAGCAGACCACAGGGCTACGGCTACGAGCAGTACTTC. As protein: CASRPQGYGYEQYF.

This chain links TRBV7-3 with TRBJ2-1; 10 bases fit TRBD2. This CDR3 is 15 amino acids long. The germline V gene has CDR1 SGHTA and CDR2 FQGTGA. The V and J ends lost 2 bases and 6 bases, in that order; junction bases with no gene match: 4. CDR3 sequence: CASSLLAGDINEQFF. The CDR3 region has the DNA TGTGCCAGCAGCTTACTAGCGGGAGATATCAATGAGCAGTTCTTC.

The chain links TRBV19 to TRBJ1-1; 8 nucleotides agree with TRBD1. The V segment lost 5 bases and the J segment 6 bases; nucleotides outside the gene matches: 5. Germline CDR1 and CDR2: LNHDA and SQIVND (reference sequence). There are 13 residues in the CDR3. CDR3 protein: CASSQGAISEAFF. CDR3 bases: TGTGCCAGTAGTCAGGGGGCGATCTCTGAAGCTTTCTTT.

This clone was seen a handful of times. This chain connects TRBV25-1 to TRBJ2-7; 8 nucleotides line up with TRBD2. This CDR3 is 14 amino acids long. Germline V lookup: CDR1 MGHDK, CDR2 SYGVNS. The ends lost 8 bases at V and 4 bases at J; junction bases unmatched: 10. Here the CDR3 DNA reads TGTGCCAGCGGTAGCGGGGAGCTAAGGTACGAGCAGTACGTC. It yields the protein CASGSGELRYEQYV.

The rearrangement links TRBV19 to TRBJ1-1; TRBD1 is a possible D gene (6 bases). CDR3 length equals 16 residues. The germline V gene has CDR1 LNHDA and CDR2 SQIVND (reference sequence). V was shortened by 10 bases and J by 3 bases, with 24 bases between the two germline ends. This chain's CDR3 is CATQDTSRGADTEAFF. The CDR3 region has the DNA TGTGCCACCCAAGACACTAGTCGGGGGGCAGACACTGAAGCTTTCTTT.

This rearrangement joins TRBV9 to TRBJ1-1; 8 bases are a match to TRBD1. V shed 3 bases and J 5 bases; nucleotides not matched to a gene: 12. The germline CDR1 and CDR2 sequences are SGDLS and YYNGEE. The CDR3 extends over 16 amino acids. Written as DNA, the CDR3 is TGTGCCAGCAGCGCGTCCCCCGGGACAGGTGAAACTGAAGCTTTCTTT. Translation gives CASSASPGTGETEAFF.

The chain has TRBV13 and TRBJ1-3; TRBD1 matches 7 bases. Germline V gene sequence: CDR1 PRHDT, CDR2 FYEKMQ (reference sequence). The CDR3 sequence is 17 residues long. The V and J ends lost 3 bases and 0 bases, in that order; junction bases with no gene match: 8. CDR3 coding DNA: TGTGCCAGCAGCTTTCGGACAGGAGGAGACTCTGGAAACACCATATATTTT. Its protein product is CASSFRTGGDSGNTIYF.

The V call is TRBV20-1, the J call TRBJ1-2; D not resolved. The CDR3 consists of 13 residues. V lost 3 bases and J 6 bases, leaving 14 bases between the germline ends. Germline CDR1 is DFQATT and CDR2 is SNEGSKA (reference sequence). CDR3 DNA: TGCAGTGCTAGTCGGGGTTACGGTGATGGCTACACCTTC. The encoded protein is CSASRGYGDGYTF.

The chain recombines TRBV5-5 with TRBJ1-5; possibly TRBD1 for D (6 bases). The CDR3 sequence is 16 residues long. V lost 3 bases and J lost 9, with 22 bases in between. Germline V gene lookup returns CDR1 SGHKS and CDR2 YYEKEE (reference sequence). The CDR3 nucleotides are TGTGCCAGCAGCTGGGGTGGGGGCCCCCCGGGTTGGCCCCAGCATTTT. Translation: CASSWGGGPPGWPQHF.

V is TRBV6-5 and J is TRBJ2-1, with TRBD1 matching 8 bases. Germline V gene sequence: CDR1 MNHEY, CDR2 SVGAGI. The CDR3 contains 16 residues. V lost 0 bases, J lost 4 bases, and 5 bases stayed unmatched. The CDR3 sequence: CASSYSWGTGYNEQFF. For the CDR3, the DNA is TGTGCCAGCAGTTACTCGTGGGGGACAGGATACAATGAGCAGTTCTTC.

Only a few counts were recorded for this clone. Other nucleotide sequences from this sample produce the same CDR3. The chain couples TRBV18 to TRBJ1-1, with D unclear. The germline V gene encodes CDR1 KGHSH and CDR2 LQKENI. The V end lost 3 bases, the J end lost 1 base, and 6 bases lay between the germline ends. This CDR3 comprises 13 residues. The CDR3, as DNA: TGTGCCAGCTCACCTGGTAGGAACACTGAAGCTTTCTTT. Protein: CASSPGRNTEAFF.

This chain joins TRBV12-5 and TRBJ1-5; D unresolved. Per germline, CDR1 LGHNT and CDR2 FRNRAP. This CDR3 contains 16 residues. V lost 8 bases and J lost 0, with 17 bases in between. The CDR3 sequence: CASSAGDGYSNQPQHF. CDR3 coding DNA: TGTGCTAGTTCCGCGGGCGACGGGTATAGCAATCAGCCCCAGCATTTT.

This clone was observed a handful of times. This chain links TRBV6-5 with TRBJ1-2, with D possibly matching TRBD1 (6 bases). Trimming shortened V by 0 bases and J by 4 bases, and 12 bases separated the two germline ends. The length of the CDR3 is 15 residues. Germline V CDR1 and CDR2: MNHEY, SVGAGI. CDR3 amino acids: CASSYSWQGTYGYTF. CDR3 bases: TGTGCCAGCAGTTACTCTTGGCAGGGGACCTATGGCTACACCTTC.

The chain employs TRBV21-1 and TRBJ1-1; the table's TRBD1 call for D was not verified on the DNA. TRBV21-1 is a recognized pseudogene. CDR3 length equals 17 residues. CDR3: CASSKSGAPGRATEAFF. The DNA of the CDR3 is TGTGCCAGCAGCAAATCGGGCGCCCCAGGCAGGGCCACTGAAGCTTTCTTT.

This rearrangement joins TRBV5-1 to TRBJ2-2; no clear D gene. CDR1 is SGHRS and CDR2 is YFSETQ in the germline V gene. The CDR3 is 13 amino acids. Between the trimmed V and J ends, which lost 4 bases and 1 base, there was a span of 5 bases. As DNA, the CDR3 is TGCGCCAGCAGCCCACAGAACACCGGGGAGCTGTTTTTT. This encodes CASSPQNTGELFF.

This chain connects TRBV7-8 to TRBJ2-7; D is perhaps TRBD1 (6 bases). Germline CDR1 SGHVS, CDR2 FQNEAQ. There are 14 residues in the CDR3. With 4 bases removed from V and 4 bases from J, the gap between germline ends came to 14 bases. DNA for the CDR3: TGTGCCAGCAGCTCACAGGGTTTTGTGTACGAGCAGTACGTC. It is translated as CASSSQGFVYEQYV.

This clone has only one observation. The CDR3 protein is CASKVGTSSYEQYF. The CDR3 DNA reads TGTGCCAGCAAAGTTGGAACTAGCTCCTACGAGCAGTACTTC. The rearrangement links TRBV11-3 to TRBJ2-7; maybe TRBD2 (5 bases). This CDR3 has 14 residues. V dropped 7 bases and J dropped 0 bases, with 13 bases sitting between them. Germline V gene sequence: CDR1 SGHNT, CDR2 YENEEA.

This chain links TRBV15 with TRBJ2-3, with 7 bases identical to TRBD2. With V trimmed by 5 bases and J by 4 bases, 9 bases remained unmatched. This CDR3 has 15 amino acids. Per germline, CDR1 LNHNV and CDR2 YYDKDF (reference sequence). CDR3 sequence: CATSFGQGGSDTQYF. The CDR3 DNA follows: TGTGCCACCAGCTTCGGGCAGGGAGGGTCAGATACGCAGTATTTT.

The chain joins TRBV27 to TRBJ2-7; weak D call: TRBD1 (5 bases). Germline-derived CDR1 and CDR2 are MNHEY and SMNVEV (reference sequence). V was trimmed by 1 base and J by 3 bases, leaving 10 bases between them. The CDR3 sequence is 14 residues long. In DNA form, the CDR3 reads TGTGCCAGCAGTTTATGGTCCGACAGCTACGAGCAGTACTTC. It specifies CASSLWSDSYEQYF.

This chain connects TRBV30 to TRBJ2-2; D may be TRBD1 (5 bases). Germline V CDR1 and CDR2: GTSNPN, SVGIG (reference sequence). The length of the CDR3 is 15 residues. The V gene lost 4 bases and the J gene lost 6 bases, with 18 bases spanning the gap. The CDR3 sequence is CAWTPLQVEAGELFF. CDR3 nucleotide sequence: TGTGCCTGGACCCCCTTACAGGTCGAGGCCGGGGAGCTGTTTTTT.

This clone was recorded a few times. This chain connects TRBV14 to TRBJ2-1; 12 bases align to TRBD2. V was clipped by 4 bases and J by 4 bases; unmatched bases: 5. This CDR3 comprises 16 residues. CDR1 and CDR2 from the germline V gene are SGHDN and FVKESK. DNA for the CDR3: TGTGCCAGCAGCCCTCCGACTAGCGGGGGATACAATGAGCAGTTCTTC. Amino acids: CASSPPTSGGYNEQFF.

CDR3 bases: TGTGCCAGCAGTTTTTCCGGGACAGGGGTACGCGGCTACACCTTC. This translates into CASSFSGTGVRGYTF. The chain uses TRBV6-2 or TRBV6-3 and TRBJ1-2; 10 bases are a match to TRBD1. The CDR3 spans 15 residues. Germline CDR1 and CDR2: MNHEY and SVGEGT. V lost 4 bases to trimming and J lost 8 bases; unmatched junction nucleotides: 10.

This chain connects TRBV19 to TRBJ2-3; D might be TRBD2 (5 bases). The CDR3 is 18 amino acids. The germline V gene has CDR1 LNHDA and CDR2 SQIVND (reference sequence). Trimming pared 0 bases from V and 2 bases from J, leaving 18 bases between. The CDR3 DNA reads TGTGCCAGTAGTATAGACCACATCAGGAGAGGGAACACAGATACGCAGTATTTT. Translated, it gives CASSIDHIRRGNTDTQYF.

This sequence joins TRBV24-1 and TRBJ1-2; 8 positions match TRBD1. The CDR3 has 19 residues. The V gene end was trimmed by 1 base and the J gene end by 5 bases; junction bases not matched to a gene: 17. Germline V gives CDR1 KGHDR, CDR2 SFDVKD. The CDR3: CATSDLRENLPTGEYGYTF. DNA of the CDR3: TGTGCCACCAGTGATTTACGGGAGAATCTTCCGACAGGGGAATATGGCTACACCTTC.

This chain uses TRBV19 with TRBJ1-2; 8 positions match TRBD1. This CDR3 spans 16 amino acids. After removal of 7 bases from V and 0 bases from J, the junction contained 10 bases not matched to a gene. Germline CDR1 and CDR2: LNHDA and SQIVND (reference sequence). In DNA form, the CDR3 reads TGTGCCAGTAACGGAGGGACAGGCTATTCTAACTATGGCTACACCTTC. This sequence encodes CASNGGTGYSNYGYTF.

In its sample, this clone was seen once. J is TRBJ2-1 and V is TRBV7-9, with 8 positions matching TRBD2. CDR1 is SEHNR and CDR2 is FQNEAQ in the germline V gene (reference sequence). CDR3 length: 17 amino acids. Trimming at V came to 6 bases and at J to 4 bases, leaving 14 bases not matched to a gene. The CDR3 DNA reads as TGTGCCAGCAGGACAGGTGTAGCGGGGACCCAATACAATGAGCAGTTCTTC. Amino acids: CASRTGVAGTQYNEQFF.

CDR3 region: CASSPFWGQGRANYGYTF. CDR3 bases: TGTGCCAGCAGTCCTTTCTGGGGACAGGGGAGAGCTAACTATGGCTACACCTTC. The V and J genes are TRBV27 and TRBJ1-2; 10 bases fit TRBD1. Germline CDR1 and CDR2: MNHEY and SMNVEV (reference sequence). With 5 bases clipped from V and 0 bases from J, the junction kept 12 bases outside the gene matches. This CDR3 is 18 amino acids long.

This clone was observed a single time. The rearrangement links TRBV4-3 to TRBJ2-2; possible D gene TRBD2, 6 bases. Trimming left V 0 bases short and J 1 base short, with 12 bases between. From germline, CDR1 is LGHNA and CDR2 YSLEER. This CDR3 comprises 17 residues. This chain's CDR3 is CASSQDSGGMNTGELFF. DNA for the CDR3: TGCGCCAGCAGCCAAGATAGCGGCGGAATGAACACCGGGGAGCTGTTTTTT.

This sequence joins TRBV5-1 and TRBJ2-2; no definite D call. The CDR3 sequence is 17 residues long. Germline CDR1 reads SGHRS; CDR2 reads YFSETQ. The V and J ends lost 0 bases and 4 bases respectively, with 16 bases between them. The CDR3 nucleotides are TGCGCCAGCAGCTTGGATCGCTATGTCACCCCCACCGGGGAGCTGTTTTTT. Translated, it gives CASSLDRYVTPTGELFF. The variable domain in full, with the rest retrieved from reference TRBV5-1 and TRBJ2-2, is KAGVTQTPRYLIKTRGQQVTLSCSPISGHRSVSWYQQTPGQGLQFLFEYFSETQRNKGNFPGRFSGRQFSNSRSEMNVSTLELGDSALYLCASSLDRYVTPTGELFFGEGSRLTVL.